This T cell receptor beta chain was captured by sequencing in a study of PD-1 blockade in classical Hodgkin lymphoma. Broader study findings: Relative to healthy donors, newly diagnosed patients reportedly had lower baseline TCR diversity, which was reported as lower still in relapsed/refractory patients. When nivolumab was started under 1 year after ASCT, patients were excluded. Complete responders' baseline diversity resembled that of newly diagnosed patients. By C4D1, CD4+ diversity increased significantly, especially in complete responders.

No patient escaped relapse after autologous stem cell transplantation, and brentuximab vedotin exposure varied. As concerns this clone: Antigen specificity is unknown.

This CDR3 spans 14 amino acids. V trimming: 5 bases; J trimming: 5 bases; junction bases outside the gene matches: 7. The germline V gene encodes CDR1 SGHAT and CDR2 FQDESV (reference sequence). The method was immunoSEQ multiplex PCR; TCRdb's version includes in-frame clones alone and lacks a portion of them. Here the sample spans more than 90,000 clones, around 81% being singletons. The specimen comprised peripheral blood mononuclear cells (PBMCs), sampled before the second cycle of nivolumab. This clonotype originated in a human donor with classical Hodgkin lymphoma. J is TRBJ1-1 and V is TRBV11-1, with 8 bases aligning to TRBD1. Here the CDR3 reads CASSPTGGITEAFF. The CDR3 DNA follows: TGTGCCAGCAGCCCAACAGGGGGGATAACTGAAGCTTTCTTT.